This TCR beta chain was obtained from a study of cytomegalovirus exposure and HLA in healthy donors. Study details: HLA-typed donors were the source of approximately 88 million unique TCRs, which an early data release held. When fewer than 500 donors were genotyped, 80% to 90% of them were found to fall in the Caucasian-associated ancestry cluster.

In regard to this clone: Its antigen is unknown.

Overall study results and limits: Sequencing artifact likely explains a cluster of highly shared sequence variants. The majority of TCR sequences were rare, yet some public TCRs appeared in many donors.

CDR1 and CDR2 (germline): PRHDT, FYEKMQ (reference sequence). The CDR3 is made up of 15 amino acids. Primers included in the PCR were 60 Vbeta and 13 Jbeta primers. Clones were sequenced by immunoSEQ multiplex PCR, and TCRdb holds only the in-frame ones, with some missing. Of some 170,000 clones detected, approximately 78% appear once; the ten largest clones hold roughly 7.6%. The chain couples TRBV13 to TRBJ2-5; 8 bases are a match to TRBD1. The DNA end is more similar to TRBJ2-7, so the J call may be wrong. Sequences were obtained from PBMCs. The receptor's source is a woman under 40 in good health and CMV-seropositive. CDR3 sequence (DNA): TGTGCCAGCAGCCGAAGCCACAGGGGGATGTACGAGCAGTACTTC. It yields the protein CASSRSHRGMYEQYF.